The 14 T cell receptor beta chains given below trace back to one sample, sequenced in a study of T cells in Graves' hyperthyroidism and ophthalmopathy. RNA transcripts were the template for amplifying TCR beta CDR3 regions. Carried out on the TCR CDR3, a first-round RT-PCR used the HTBI primer set. TCRdb independently ran MiXCR on the multiplex PCR reads; one entry per CDR3 protein. Of about 290,000 distinct CDR3 sequences detected, roughly an eighth appear once; the ten largest clones hold 6.5% to 10%. Sequencing was carried out using blood. The receptors originated from a woman aged 40 to 49 with Graves' hyperthyroidism.

This clonotype was seen at least ten times. This rearrangement joins TRBV7-2 to TRBJ2-3; maybe TRBD2 (5 bases). This CDR3 spans 15 amino acids. The ends were cut back, 4 bases at V and 6 bases at J, with 17 bases in the middle. Germline V gives CDR1 SGHTA, CDR2 FQGNSA. The CDR3 sequence is CASSSAASPGDTQYF. The CDR3, as DNA: TGTGCCAGCAGCTCAGCGGCGTCCCCGGGGGATACGCAGTATTTT.

This clonotype was observed a handful of times. The V and J genes are TRBV30 and TRBJ2-7; D is unclear. V lost 3 bases and J lost 0, with 15 bases in between. The length of the CDR3 is 15 residues. Germline V gene lookup returns CDR1 GTSNPN and CDR2 SVGIG (reference sequence). CDR3 sequence reads: CAWSRYAVSSYEQYF. The CDR3 DNA is TGTGCCTGGAGCCGTTACGCGGTGAGCTCCTACGAGCAGTACTTC.

At least ten counts were recorded for this clonotype. This sequence joins TRBV7-9 and TRBJ2-1; 12 nucleotides align to TRBD1. Germline CDR1 is SEHNR and CDR2 is FQNEAQ (reference sequence). Trimming took 5 bases from V and 6 from J; bases not matched to a gene: 5. The CDR3 consists of 15 residues. This CDR3 reads CASSSWDRGPNEQFF. CDR3 DNA sequence: TGTGCCAGCAGCAGTTGGGACAGGGGGCCCAATGAGCAGTTCTTC.

This clonotype was observed many times. V gene TRBV7-9 combines with J gene TRBJ2-1; D call uncertain. The ends were cut back, 0 bases at V and 4 bases at J, with 7 bases in the middle. Germline CDR1 is SEHNR and CDR2 is FQNEAQ (reference sequence). This CDR3 region has 14 residues. The CDR3 region is CASSLAVAYNEQFF. DNA for the CDR3: TGTGCCAGCAGCTTAGCGGTGGCTTACAATGAGCAGTTCTTC.

The chain recombines TRBV7-9 with TRBJ2-1; TRBD2 matches 8 bases. CDR3 length: 14 amino acids. Germline CDR1 and CDR2: SEHNR and FQNEAQ (reference sequence). The J segment lost 8 bases and the V segment lost 2 bases, leaving 5 bases of the junction unmatched. CDR3 in DNA: TGTGCCAGCAGCTTAAGCGGGAGTGGATATGAGCAGTTCTTC. Residues: CASSLSGSGYEQFF.

This clonotype was recorded many times. The V and J genes are TRBV6-1 and TRBJ2-6; possibly TRBD2 for D (5 bases). The germline V gene encodes CDR1 MNHNS and CDR2 SASEGT. There are 17 residues in the CDR3. V was pared by 4 bases and J by 0 bases, with 13 bases between. The CDR3 spells CASSVSGINSGANVLTF. CDR3 sequence (DNA): TGTGCCAGCAGTGTATCCGGGATTAACTCTGGGGCCAACGTCCTGACTTTC.

The V and J genes are TRBV4-2 and TRBJ2-7; D is undetermined. Deletions cut 8 bases from V and 6 bases from J, with 14 bases between. This CDR3 region has 12 residues. CDR1 and CDR2 from the germline V gene are LGHNA and YNFKEQ. The DNA of the CDR3 is TGTGCCAGCGGCGACTTTCTCTCCGAGCAGTACTTC. It yields the protein CASGDFLSEQYF.

This clonotype has at least ten counts. The V and J genes are TRBV2 and TRBJ1-5; unclear D gene. V lost 4 bases and J lost 0, with 10 bases in between. This CDR3 comprises 15 residues. Germline V CDR1 and CDR2: SNHLY, FYNNEI. CDR3 bases: TGTGCCAGCAGTGTTGGTCATCATAGCAATCAGCCCCAGCATTTT. The encoded protein is CASSVGHHSNQPQHF.

This clonotype was recorded at least ten times. The CDR3 here is CASSPTRSSNYGYTF. The CDR3 nucleotides read TGTGCCAGCAGCCCCACACGAAGCTCCAACTATGGCTACACCTTC. V and J are TRBV12-3 or TRBV12-4 and TRBJ1-2; no reliable D call. V lost 6 bases and J lost 2, with 16 bases in between. This CDR3 has 15 residues.

This clonotype came up many times. V and J are TRBV3-1 and TRBJ1-3, with a possible D match to TRBD1 (5 bases). The length of the CDR3 is 17 residues. Germline-derived CDR1 and CDR2 are LGHDT and YNNKEL (reference sequence). V lost 0 bases and J 1 base, leaving 13 bases between the germline ends. The CDR3 loop reads CASSQDPGMISGNTIYF. The CDR3 bases are TGTGCCAGCAGCCAAGATCCAGGGATGATATCTGGAAACACCATATATTTT.

Ten or more counts support this clonotype. The chain links TRBV3-1 to TRBJ1-4; D uncertain. Germline V gene sequence: CDR1 LGHDT, CDR2 YNNKEL (reference sequence). Trimming left V 1 base short and J 8 bases short, with 11 bases between. This CDR3 has 14 residues. As DNA, the CDR3 is TGTGCCAGCAGCCAAGTGGCCAAGGGAGAAAAACTGTTTTTT. This translates into CASSQVAKGEKLFF.

The chain joins TRBV4-2 to TRBJ2-1; D uncertain. Trimming stripped 0 bases from V and 7 bases from J, with 10 bases between. In germline, CDR1 is LGHNA, CDR2 YNFKEQ. The CDR3 is made up of 14 amino acids. CDR3 DNA: TGTGCCAGCAGCCAAGATCGTTTTGGAAATGAGCAGTTCTTC. Its translation is CASSQDRFGNEQFF.

The rearrangement joins TRBV18 to TRBJ2-1; 7 bases align to TRBD2. The CDR3 runs to 15 residues. Germline V gene sequence: CDR1 KGHSH, CDR2 LQKENI. V shed 3 bases, J shed 2 bases, and the junction held 4 bases outside the gene matches. Written as DNA, the CDR3 is TGTGCCAGCTCACCGTGGGAGGGGCCCTACAATGAGCAGTTCTTC. Protein product: CASSPWEGPYNEQFF.

In this sample, this clonotype turned up many times. CDR3 amino acids: CASSPTRTAHNEQFF. The CDR3 DNA is TGTGCCAGCAGTCCTACCCGGACGGCCCACAATGAGCAGTTCTTC. The chain combines TRBV28 with TRBJ2-1; D is undetermined. Looked up from germline, CDR1 is MDHEN and CDR2 is SYDVKM. V was clipped by 5 bases and J by 5 bases, with 16 bases between them. The CDR3 runs to 15 residues.